Shown below are 26 T cell receptor beta chains from a single sample sequenced in a study of Graves' ophthalmopathy and Graves' hyperthyroidism. Amplified material comprised TCR beta CDR3 regions derived from RNA transcripts. RT-PCR in the first round used HTBI primers; a second-round multiplex PCR followed. TCRdb re-analysed the multiplex PCR reads in MiXCR, keeping a single row per CDR3 protein. The sample contains approximately 480,000 distinct CDR3 sequences, about 15% of which appear only once. Sequencing was performed on blood. The receptors here all came from a woman in her 30s with Graves' ophthalmopathy.

This clonotype was counted ten times or more. The chain couples TRBV24-1 to TRBJ2-2, with D perhaps being TRBD1 or TRBD2 (5 bases each). Germline assignment: CDR1 KGHDR and CDR2 SFDVKD. CDR3 length equals 14 residues. Trimming shortened V by 6 bases and J by 6 bases, and 13 bases separated the two germline ends. This chain's CDR3 is CATSIEGRAGELFF. For the CDR3, the DNA is TGTGCCACCAGTATTGAGGGGCGGGCCGGGGAGCTGTTTTTT.

This clonotype has more than one count but fewer than ten. J is TRBJ2-5 and V is TRBV20-1; D tentatively reads TRBD1 or TRBD2 (5 bases each). Looked up from germline, CDR1 is DFQATT and CDR2 is SNEGSKA (reference sequence). V was pared by 6 bases and J by 1 base, with 9 bases between. CDR3 length: 12 amino acids. DNA for the CDR3: TGCAGTGCCAGGGACCCCCAAGAGACCCAGTACTTC. As protein: CSARDPQETQYF.

This clonotype was seen a handful of times. Here the CDR3 reads CASSPRTSSNIQYF. CDR3 bases: TGCGCCAGCAGCCCCAGGACTAGTTCAAACATTCAGTACTTC. V gene TRBV5-1 combines with J gene TRBJ2-4; the match to TRBD2 covers 7 bases. V shed 4 bases and J 6 bases; nucleotides not matched to a gene: 7. There are 14 residues in the CDR3. CDR1 is SGHRS, CDR2 YFSETQ, per germline.

Many counts were recorded for this clonotype. J is TRBJ2-7 and V is TRBV12-3 or TRBV12-4; 14 bases match TRBD2. The CDR3 sequence is 15 residues long. The V gene end was trimmed by 6 bases and the J gene end by 2 bases; junction bases not matched to a gene: 3. The CDR3 nucleotides are TGTGCCAGCAGCCTGACTAGCGGGAGGGCCTACGAGCAGTACTTC. Protein: CASSLTSGRAYEQYF.

This clonotype turned up a few times. One junction end does not reproduce the germline sequence, and a read error may be involved. The rearrangement uses TRBV6-1 and TRBJ2-4, with 8 bases identical to TRBD1. Germline-derived CDR1 and CDR2 are MNHNS and SASEGT. This CDR3 is built from 16 residues. Written as DNA, the CDR3 is TGTGCCAGCAGTGACCGACAGGGGCTAGCCAAAAACATTAAGTACTTC. As protein: CASSDRQGLAKNIKYF.

This clonotype was found many times. This chain joins TRBV28 and TRBJ1-1, with D uncertain. This CDR3 has 14 residues. Germline loops: CDR1 MDHEN, CDR2 SYDVKM. Trimming removed 5 bases at V and 1 base at J, with 11 bases between. CDR3 bases: TGTGCCAGCAGTACCGCCGCAGGGAACACTGAAGCTTTCTTT. Protein sequence: CASSTAAGNTEAFF.

This clonotype was counted ten times or more. The chain's CDR3 is CASSDLGQGVRETQYF. In DNA form, the CDR3 reads TGTGCCAGCAGTGATTTGGGACAAGGGGTTAGGGAGACCCAGTACTTC. This chain connects TRBV6-1 to TRBJ2-5; possible D gene TRBD1, 6 bases. CDR1 and CDR2 from the germline V gene are MNHNS and SASEGT. Trimming took 3 bases from V and 5 from J, leaving 19 bases between them. CDR3 size: 16 residues.

In this sample, this clonotype turned up many times. CDR3 DNA: TGTGCCAGCAGTGAAGTGGACGGATTACTTTATGGCTACACCTTC. Residues: CASSEVDGLLYGYTF. This chain connects TRBV2 to TRBJ1-2; D ambiguous. CDR3 length equals 15 residues. Germline values: CDR1 SNHLY, CDR2 FYNNEI. Trimming took off 1 base at V and 5 bases at J, with 14 bases between the two ends.

There are many counts of this clonotype. CDR3 residues: CASSRAVGWEAFF. CDR3 DNA: TGTGCCAGCTCACGGGCGGTAGGGTGGGAGGCTTTCTTT. The rearrangement joins TRBV6-4 to TRBJ1-1, with D hard to call. The CDR3 has 13 residues. Germline V CDR1 and CDR2: MRHNA, SNTAGT. V lost 8 bases and J 11 bases, leaving 21 bases between the germline ends.

This clonotype was observed many times. The chain joins TRBV9 to TRBJ1-2; D may be TRBD1 (5 bases). This CDR3 contains 15 residues. The germline V gene has CDR1 SGDLS and CDR2 YYNGEE. The V gene lost 4 bases and the J gene lost 0 bases, with 13 bases spanning the gap. The CDR3 sequence: CASSPGRNSNYGYTF. The CDR3 coding sequence is TGTGCCAGCAGCCCGGGACGAAACTCTAACTATGGCTACACCTTC.

This clonotype was counted ten times or more. The chain joins TRBV15 to TRBJ2-7; 8 nucleotides align to TRBD1. This CDR3 comprises 15 residues. CDR1 is LNHNV, CDR2 YYDKDF, per germline (reference sequence). Germline trimming cut 1 base from V and 4 bases from J; bases unmatched to any gene: 6. The CDR3 DNA reads as TGTGCCACCAGCAGAGTTCCAGGGACAGGTTACGAGCAGTACTTC. This codes for CATSRVPGTGYEQYF.

This clonotype has only one observation. J is TRBJ2-2 and V is TRBV4-1; D perhaps matches TRBD1 (6 bases). Trimming took off 0 bases at V and 6 bases at J, with 20 bases between the two ends. The length of the CDR3 is 18 residues. Germline lookup yields CDR1 MGHRA and CDR2 YSYEKL. CDR3 loop: CASSQEAGRGRRAGELFF. In nucleotides, the CDR3 is TGCGCCAGCAGCCAAGAGGCCGGCAGGGGACGACGAGCCGGGGAGCTGTTTTTT.

This clonotype was observed a few times. This clone may be a read error of a much larger clone one base away. The chain joins TRBV2 to TRBJ2-2; D is possibly TRBD2 (5 bases). The CDR3 is 15 amino acids. Germline values: CDR1 SNHLY, CDR2 FYNNEI. In DNA form, the CDR3 reads TGTGCCAGCAGTGGGTGGGGATCGAACACCGGGGAGCTGTGTTTT. It encodes CASSGWGSNTGELCF.

This sequence joins TRBV20-1 and TRBJ2-7; 9 bases fit TRBD1. There are 15 residues in the CDR3. CDR1 is DFQATT, CDR2 SNEGSKA, per germline (reference sequence). V was pared by 2 bases and J by 5 bases, with 10 bases of the junction left unmatched. The CDR3 loop is CSARRRDRGFNEQYF. The CDR3 DNA sequence: TGCAGTGCTAGACGTCGTGACAGGGGGTTCAACGAGCAGTACTTC.

This clonotype was recorded many times. The chain employs TRBV7-9 and TRBJ1-1, with TRBD1 matching over 7 bases. The CDR3 is made up of 14 amino acids. The trim removed 5 bases at V and 9 bases at J, leaving 12 bases unmatched. From germline, CDR1 is SEHNR and CDR2 FQNEAQ (reference sequence). CDR3 nucleotides: TGTGCCAGCAGCCCTGTTAGACGGGACAGTAAAGCTTTCTTT. Its protein product is CASSPVRRDSKAFF. The variable domain in full, completed from reference TRBV7-9 and TRBJ1-1, reads DTGVSQNPRHKITKRGQNVTFRCDPISEHNRLYWYRQTLGQGPEFLTYFQNEAQLEKSRLLSDRFSAERPKGSFSTLEIQRTEQGDSAMYLCASSPVRRDSKAFFGQGTRLTVV.

Ten or more counts support this clonotype. The V gene is TRBV9, the J gene TRBJ2-5; TRBD1 agrees at 12 bases. J gave up 4 bases and V 3 bases, and 4 bases lay outside the gene matches. The V gene's germline CDR1 is SGDLS and CDR2 YYNGEE. The CDR3 covers 15 residues. CDR3: CASSARDRGLETQYF. The CDR3 bases are TGTGCCAGCAGCGCCCGGGACAGGGGGCTAGAGACCCAGTACTTC.

In its sample, this clonotype was seen many times. The chain links TRBV11-1 to TRBJ2-7, with D possibly TRBD1 on 6 matching bases. Trimming took 6 bases from V and 2 from J, leaving 20 bases between them. This CDR3 comprises 16 residues. Germline loops: CDR1 SGHAT, CDR2 FQDESV (reference sequence). The CDR3 bases are TGTGCCAGCAGTGATACCTCCCAGGACAGACCCTACGAGCAGTACTTC. Its protein product is CASSDTSQDRPYEQYF.

The sample holds many counts of this clonotype. The chain combines TRBV12-3 or TRBV12-4 with TRBJ2-7; a weak D match, TRBD1 (6 bases). There are 14 residues in the CDR3. Trimming shortened V by 3 bases and J by 4 bases, and 13 bases separated the two germline ends. CDR3 sequence (DNA): TGTGCCAGCAGTTTCGGGGCAGGGGATTACGAGCAGTACTTC. Translating it yields CASSFGAGDYEQYF.

For this clonotype: Germline is not matched at one junction end, which may reflect a read error. The chain links TRBV12-3 or TRBV12-4 to TRBJ1-1; weak D call: TRBD1 (5 bases). This CDR3 has 14 residues. CDR3 bases: TGTGCCAGCAGCCCCGGGGGGGTGAACACTGAAGCTTGCTTT. Amino acid sequence: CASSPGGVNTEACF.

This clonotype has a count of ten or more. The J gene is TRBJ1-3, the V gene TRBV7-9, with D maybe TRBD1 (6 bases). The V end lost 8 bases, the J end lost 1 base, and 9 bases lay between the germline ends. Per the germline V gene, CDR1 is SEHNR and CDR2 is FQNEAQ (reference sequence). The CDR3 is made up of 13 amino acids. The CDR3 spells CASVGQSGNTIYF. The CDR3 nucleotides read TGTGCCAGCGTTGGACAGTCTGGAAACACCATATATTTT.

This clonotype was counted ten times or more. The chain recombines TRBV3-1 with TRBJ1-1; no definite D call. Trimming took 4 bases from V and 4 from J, leaving 13 bases between them. The CDR3 runs to 14 residues. In germline, CDR1 is LGHDT, CDR2 YNNKEL (reference sequence). The CDR3: CASSRGMQGTEAFF. CDR3 bases: TGTGCCAGCAGCCGCGGGATGCAAGGCACTGAAGCTTTCTTT.

This clonotype was counted ten times or more. The chain couples TRBV3-1 to TRBJ1-2, with TRBD1 identical over 10 bases. V lost 5 bases and J lost 8; bases outside the gene matches: 11. Germline CDR1 LGHDT, CDR2 YNNKEL (reference sequence). The CDR3 extends over 15 amino acids. This CDR3 is CASSSWTGGTWGYTF. The CDR3 coding sequence is TGTGCCAGCAGCTCCTGGACAGGGGGGACGTGGGGCTACACCTTC. The variable domain in full, completed from reference TRBV3-1 and TRBJ1-2, reads DTAVSQTPKYLVTQMGNDKSIKCEQNLGHDTMYWYKQDSKKFLKIMFSYNNKELIINETVPNRFSPKSPDKAHLNLHINSLELGDSAVYFCASSSWTGGTWGYTFGSGTRLTVV.

This clonotype was recorded many times. V gene TRBV12-3 or TRBV12-4 combines with J gene TRBJ2-7; TRBD2 matches at 7 bases. J gave up 4 bases and V 2 bases, and 8 bases lay outside the gene matches. The length of the CDR3 is 15 residues. Here the CDR3 reads CASSLSGAGLYEQYF. Written as DNA, the CDR3 is TGTGCCAGCAGTTTAAGTGGAGCGGGATTGTACGAGCAGTACTTC.

This clonotype was seen many times. The J gene is TRBJ2-7, the V gene TRBV28; 10 bases align to TRBD1. After removal of 5 bases from V and 4 bases from J, the junction contained 14 bases not matched to a gene. The germline gives CDR1 MDHEN, CDR2 SYDVKM. This CDR3 spans 17 amino acids. The CDR3 nucleotides are TGTGCCAGCAGTCAACGGAGGGGGACAGGGGAACGGTACGAGCAGTACTTC. Encoded protein: CASSQRRGTGERYEQYF.

This clonotype was counted between two and nine times. This clone may be a read error of a much larger clone one base away. V gene TRBV28 combines with J gene TRBJ2-4; 11 bases line up with TRBD1. Germline-derived CDR1 and CDR2 are MDHEN and SYDVKM. This CDR3 spans 16 amino acids. CDR3 amino acids: CASSPRDRGDVDIKYF. The DNA for the CDR3 is TGTGCCAGCAGCCCCCGGGACAGGGGGGATGTTGACATTAAGTACTTC.

This clonotype has ten or more counts. The gene calls are TRBV6-1 and TRBJ2-5; 8 nucleotides line up with TRBD2. From germline, CDR1 is MNHNS and CDR2 SASEGT. V lost 3 bases, J lost 1 base, and 4 bases stayed unmatched. The CDR3 loop spans 15 amino acids. The chain's CDR3 is CASSDFSGAQETQYF. As DNA, the CDR3 is TGTGCCAGCAGTGATTTTAGCGGGGCCCAAGAGACCCAGTACTTC.